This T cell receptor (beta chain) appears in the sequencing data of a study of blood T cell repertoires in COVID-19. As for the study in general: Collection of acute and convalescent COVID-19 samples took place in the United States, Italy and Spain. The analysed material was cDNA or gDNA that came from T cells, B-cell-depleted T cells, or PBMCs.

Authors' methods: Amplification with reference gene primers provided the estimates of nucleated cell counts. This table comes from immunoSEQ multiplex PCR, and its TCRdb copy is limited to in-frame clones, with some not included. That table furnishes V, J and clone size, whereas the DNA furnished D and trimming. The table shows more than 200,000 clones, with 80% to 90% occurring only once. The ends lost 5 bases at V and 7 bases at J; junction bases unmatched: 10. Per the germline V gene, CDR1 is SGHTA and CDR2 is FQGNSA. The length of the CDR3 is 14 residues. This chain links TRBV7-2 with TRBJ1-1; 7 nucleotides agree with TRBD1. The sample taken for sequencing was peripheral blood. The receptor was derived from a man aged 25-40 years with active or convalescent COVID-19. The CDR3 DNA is TGTGCCAGCAGCACCCAGTTTGGGGACAGTGAAGCTTTCTTT. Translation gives CASSTQFGDSEAFF.